The next 14 T cell receptor beta chains were all read from a single sample in a study of Graves' ophthalmopathy and Graves' hyperthyroidism. Investigators amplified TCR beta CDR3 regions from RNA transcripts. HTBI primers were used in a first-round RT-PCR, which preceded a second-round multiplex PCR. One entry per CDR3 protein, called by TCRdb with MiXCR from the multiplex PCR reads. The top ten clones hold roughly 45% of a sample with around 670,000 distinct CDR3 sequences, 40% of them seen once. Material for sequencing was peripheral blood. These receptors originate from an adult man with Graves' ophthalmopathy.

On this clonotype: One end of the junction does not line up with germline, which may come from a read error. Written as DNA, the CDR3 is TGTGCCAGCAGTGAGGCCGAAGGAGGGTATGACACTGAAGCTTTCTTT. Translating gives CASSEAEGGYDTEAFF. This rearrangement joins TRBV10-3 to TRBJ1-1, with no clear D. The CDR3 covers 16 residues. Per the germline V gene, CDR1 is ENHRY and CDR2 is SYGVKD.

This clonotype was seen a handful of times. V usage is TRBV7-3 and J usage is TRBJ1-3; D possibly corresponds to TRBD1 (5 bases). V lost 0 bases to trimming and J lost 8 bases, with 11 bases between them. The CDR3 is 14 amino acids. CDR1 SGHTA and CDR2 FQGTGA come from the germline V gene. CDR3 amino acids: CASSLTGDSDTIYF. For the CDR3, the DNA is TGTGCCAGCAGCTTAACAGGGGACTCGGACACCATATATTTT. The whole variable domain, filled in from reference TRBV7-3 and TRBJ1-3, reads GAGVSQTPSNKVTEKGKYVELRCDPISGHTALYWYRQSLGQGPEFLIYFQGTGAADDSGLPNDRFFAVRPEGSVSTLKIQRTERGDSAVYLCASSLTGDSDTIYFGEGSWLTVV.

This clonotype was picked up a small number of times. The chain links TRBV9 to TRBJ1-3; no clear D. Germline loops: CDR1 SGDLS, CDR2 YYNGEE. V was trimmed by 7 bases and J by 5 bases, leaving 13 bases between them. The CDR3 covers 13 residues. CDR3 in DNA: TGTGCCAGCTCCCCGGGAGGTAGAAACACCATATATTTT. Encoded protein: CASSPGGRNTIYF.

Note on this clonotype: A much larger clone differs from this one at a single base, so this may be a read error. This chain uses TRBV12-3 or TRBV12-4 with TRBJ1-6, with no clear D. V was trimmed by 1 base and J by 8 bases, leaving 9 bases between them. This CDR3 spans 14 amino acids. In nucleotides, the CDR3 is TGTGCCAGCAGTTTAGTATCTAACTATTCACCCCTCCACTTT. Translating it yields CASSLVSNYSPLHF.

This sequence joins TRBV25-1 and TRBJ1-3, with a possible D match to TRBD1 (5 bases). Trimming took off 5 bases at V and 1 base at J, with 15 bases between the two ends. CDR1 and CDR2 (germline): MGHDK, SYGVNS. The CDR3 is made up of 16 amino acids. CDR3 sequence (DNA): TGTGCCAGCAGTAGTACAACAGGAGGATCTGGAAACACCATATATTTT. Its protein product is CASSSTTGGSGNTIYF.

On this clonotype itself: One end of the junction varies from germline; a read error may be responsible. V and J are TRBV9 and TRBJ1-2, with D hard to call. This CDR3 region has 18 residues. CDR1 and CDR2 (germline): SGDLS, YYNGEE. The CDR3 region is CASSQGARGPTTRGGYTF. CDR3 bases: TGCGCCAGCAGCCAAGGCGCCCGGGGTCCAACGACACGGGGTGGCTACACCTTC.

The chain links TRBV20-1 to TRBJ1-2; D is possibly TRBD1 (6 bases). This CDR3 region has 15 residues. V was cut by 6 bases and J by 1 base, with 18 bases left in between. The V gene's germline CDR1 is DFQATT and CDR2 SNEGSKA (reference sequence). CDR3 bases: TGCAGTGCGCATCCCGGGACACTTATTAACTATGGCTACACCTTC. Amino acid sequence: CSAHPGTLINYGYTF.

V usage is TRBV7-2 and J usage is TRBJ1-2, with a tentative D call TRBD1 (5 bases). Deletions cut 5 bases from V and 3 bases from J, with 16 bases between. The germline V gene has CDR1 SGHTA and CDR2 FQGNSA. The CDR3 runs to 15 residues. The CDR3 loop is CTSSPPPGTDYGYTF. The CDR3 DNA follows: TGTACCAGCAGCCCCCCCCCGGGGACGGACTATGGCTACACCTTC. Together with reference TRBV7-2 and TRBJ1-2, the CDR3 gives the full variable domain: GAGVSQSPSNKVTEKGKDVELRCDPISGHTALYWYRQSLGQGLEFLIYFQGNSAPDKSGLPSDRFSAERTGGSVSTLTIQRTQQEDSAVYLCTSSPPPGTDYGYTFGSGTRLTVV.

The chain recombines TRBV7-2 with TRBJ2-7; D possibly corresponds to TRBD1 (5 bases). Germline CDR1 reads SGHTA; CDR2 reads FQGNSA. The CDR3 loop spans 14 amino acids. The ends were cut back, 5 bases at V and 5 bases at J, with 16 bases in the middle. In DNA, the CDR3 is TGTGCCAGCAGCGGTTTTAGGGGAAGAAACGAGCAGTACTTC. Protein product: CASSGFRGRNEQYF. Full variable domain (outside the CDR3, taken from reference TRBV7-2 and TRBJ2-7): GAGVSQSPSNKVTEKGKDVELRCDPISGHTALYWYRQSLGQGLEFLIYFQGNSAPDKSGLPSDRFSAERTGGSVSTLTIQRTQQEDSAVYLCASSGFRGRNEQYFGPGTRLTVT.

The sample holds many counts of this clonotype. The genes are TRBV7-9 and TRBJ1-6, with 8 bases identical to TRBD1. The CDR3 extends over 13 amino acids. Germline values: CDR1 SEHNR, CDR2 FQNEAQ (reference sequence). With 5 bases clipped from V and 8 bases from J, the junction kept 2 bases outside the gene matches. The DNA of the CDR3 is TGTGCCAGCAGCCCAGGGGGCGATTCACCCCTCCACTTT. Residues: CASSPGGDSPLHF.

Note on this clonotype: A read error may explain this, as a much larger clone is one base away. V gene TRBV2 combines with J gene TRBJ2-5; 10 nucleotides align to TRBD2. The V gene's germline CDR1 is SNHLY and CDR2 FYNNEI. CDR3 size: 12 residues. The CDR3 DNA follows: TGTGCCAGCAGGCTAGCGGGAGAGACCCAGTGCTTC. As protein: CASRLAGETQCF.

With regard to this clonotype: A much larger clone differs from this one at a single base, so this may be a read error. This chain links TRBV15 with TRBJ2-5; TRBD2 aligns across 9 bases. CDR3 length equals 15 residues. Germline V gene lookup returns CDR1 LNHNV and CDR2 YYDKDF (reference sequence). Written as DNA, the CDR3 is TGTGCCACCGGCAGAGACGGGAGCGGGAGGGAGACCCAGTACTTC. Residues: CATGRDGSGRETQYF.

Details on this clonotype: This may be a read error: a much more frequent sequence differs by one nucleotide. The chain uses TRBV10-1 and TRBJ1-1; 7 nucleotides line up with TRBD1. Looked up from germline, CDR1 is WNHNN and CDR2 is SYGVQD (reference sequence). CDR3 length: 13 residues. DNA for the CDR3: TGCGCCAGCTCGGACAGGATGAACACTGAAACTTTCTTT. Its translation is CASSDRMNTETFF.

The chain combines TRBV29-1 with TRBJ1-1, with D perhaps matching TRBD1 (5 bases). The V gene lost 6 bases and the J gene lost 6 bases, with 32 bases spanning the gap. This CDR3 contains 18 residues. CDR1 and CDR2 from the germline V gene are SQVTM and ANQGSEA. The CDR3 nucleotides read TGCAGCGTCGCGGAAAGGGCGGACATAAGGCGCCATATTGCTGAAGCTTTCTTT. It specifies CSVAERADIRRHIAEAFF. Using reference TRBV29-1 and TRBJ1-1 for the parts outside the CDR3, the full variable domain is SAVISQKPSRDICQRGTSLTIQCQVDSQVTMMFWYRQQPGQSLTLIATANQGSEATYESGFVIDKFPISRPNLTFSTLTVSNMSPEDSSIYLCSVAERADIRRHIAEAFFGQGTRLTVV.